These 16 T cell receptor beta chains share one sample of origin, sequenced in a study of OX40 agonist ivuxolimab in advanced cancers. Here immunoSEQ multiplex PCR was the method, and the copy in TCRdb shows in-frame clones only, minus some. The sample lists 77,000 or so clones; about 89% were seen once. The sequencing used CD4+ or CD8+ T cells sorted from blood, collected in a trial of the OX40 agonist ivuxolimab. The receptors were gathered from an adult with an advanced solid tumor such as melanoma, head and neck, liver or kidney cancer.

The chain joins TRBV5-1 to TRBJ2-2; 12 bases line up with TRBD2. CDR1 and CDR2 (germline): SGHRS, YFSETQ. The CDR3 runs to 17 residues. V dropped 4 bases and J dropped 5; count of bases not matched to a gene: 9. The chain's CDR3 is CASSLLAGGPETGELFF. DNA for the CDR3: TGCGCCAGCAGCCTTCTAGCGGGAGGGCCGGAGACCGGGGAGCTGTTTTTT.

The chain couples TRBV6-5 to TRBJ2-3; tentatively, D is TRBD1 (6 bases). The germline V and J ends were trimmed by 7 bases and 2 bases, with 13 bases remaining between them. CDR1 and CDR2 from the germline V gene are MNHEY and SVGAGI. The CDR3 is made up of 14 amino acids. The CDR3 DNA follows: TGTGCCAGCACTAAGGACAGTTTCACAGATACGCAGTATTTT. Translation gives CASTKDSFTDTQYF.

This clone was observed a few times. The chain uses TRBV6-5 and TRBJ1-2; D gene unclear. CDR3 length equals 12 residues. Germline V gives CDR1 MNHEY, CDR2 SVGAGI. V lost 6 bases and J lost 1, with 6 bases in between. The CDR3, as DNA: TGTGCCAGCAGAGACGGTAACTATGGCTACACCTTC. Translated: CASRDGNYGYTF.

V usage is TRBV11-3 and J usage is TRBJ1-1, with D hard to call. The CDR3 sequence is 14 residues long. Trimming pared 1 base from V and 0 bases from J, leaving 6 bases between. The germline CDR1 and CDR2 sequences are SGHNT and YENEEA. CDR3 DNA sequence: TGTGCCAGCAGCTTAGGAATAGTGAACACTGAAGCTTTCTTT. This encodes CASSLGIVNTEAFF.

The V and J genes are TRBV18 and TRBJ1-2; 9 positions agree with TRBD1. V was pared by 6 bases and J by 6 bases, with 11 bases of the junction left unmatched. Germline CDR1 and CDR2: KGHSH and LQKENI. The CDR3 is 15 residues long. The CDR3 DNA is TGTGCCAGCTCTCTGGGACAGGGAAGTCAGAATGGCTACACCTTC. Translation gives CASSLGQGSQNGYTF.

This clone appeared once. The rearrangement uses TRBV6-1 and TRBJ1-2; a possible D gene is TRBD1 (5 bases). The CDR3 totals 19 residues. The germline CDR1 and CDR2 sequences are MNHNS and SASEGT. Between the trimmed V and J ends, which lost 4 bases and 7 bases, there was a span of 31 bases. The CDR3 nucleotides read TGTGCCAGCAGTGGGCCTAGGGACGGCCAGGTAAGCCTTGGAGGTGGCTACACCTTC. Translated: CASSGPRDGQVSLGGGYTF.

This chain uses TRBV6-1 with TRBJ1-1, with D perhaps TRBD1 (5 bases). CDR1 is MNHNS and CDR2 is SASEGT in the germline V gene. The CDR3 contains 13 residues. The germline V and J ends were trimmed by 6 bases and 4 bases, with 12 bases remaining between them. CDR3 nucleotides: TGTGCCAGCAGAATCGACAGCGTCACTGAAGCTTTCTTT. Amino acids: CASRIDSVTEAFF.

The chain recombines TRBV7-2 with TRBJ2-7; 7 bases match TRBD1. CDR3 length: 13 residues. Germline V lookup: CDR1 SGHTA, CDR2 FQGNSA. V lost 4 bases to trimming and J lost 6 bases; unmatched junction nucleotides: 6. CDR3 coding DNA: TGTGCCAGCAGCTGGCGACAGGGTGGCGAGCAGTACTTC. As protein: CASSWRQGGEQYF.

V usage is TRBV6-5 and J usage is TRBJ1-2, with 12 bases identical to TRBD1. The CDR3 consists of 15 residues. Trimming cost V 6 bases and J 3 bases; bases outside gene matches: 5. CDR1 is MNHEY, CDR2 SVGAGI, per germline. CDR3 sequence: CASSPGTGGYYGYTF. The CDR3 nucleotides read TGTGCCAGCAGCCCCGGGACAGGGGGCTACTATGGCTACACCTTC.

The genes are TRBV10-3 and TRBJ2-7; 9 bases are shared with TRBD1. CDR1 is ENHRY, CDR2 SYGVKD, per germline. CDR3 length equals 16 residues. V trimming: 2 bases; J trimming: 3 bases; junction bases outside the gene matches: 8. The CDR3 here is CAISENRATGGYEQYF. The DNA of the CDR3 is TGTGCCATCAGTGAGAATCGAGCGACAGGGGGCTACGAGCAGTACTTC.

The table lists this clone with a few counts. The chain is built from TRBV27 and TRBJ2-7; TRBD2 aligns across 11 bases. V was pared by 5 bases and J by 5 bases, with 5 bases of the junction left unmatched. This CDR3 contains 14 residues. Germline CDR1 reads MNHEY; CDR2 reads SMNVEV (reference sequence). The CDR3 region is CASSTGTSGNEQYF. The DNA of the CDR3 is TGTGCCAGCAGTACCGGGACTAGCGGCAACGAGCAGTACTTC.

The CDR3 protein is CAIRTTDTQYF. The DNA of the CDR3 is TGTGCCATCCGAACCACAGATACGCAGTATTTT. This rearrangement joins TRBV10-3 to TRBJ2-3; unclear D gene. The CDR3 sequence is 11 residues long. Germline V gene data show CDR1 as ENHRY and CDR2 as SYGVKD. The ends were cut back, 8 bases at V and 2 bases at J, with 5 bases in the middle.

The table lists this clone with a count of one. V is TRBV5-4 and J is TRBJ2-7; 8 nucleotides line up with TRBD2. The CDR3 runs 16 residues. CDR1 is SGHNT, CDR2 YYREEE, per germline (reference sequence). With 3 bases clipped from V and 4 bases from J, the junction kept 12 bases outside the gene matches. DNA for the CDR3: TGTGCCAGCAGCTCCGGTGTAGATAGCGGGGTATACGAGCAGTACTTC. This codes for CASSSGVDSGVYEQYF.

A word on this clone: This sample includes further DNA sequences coding for the same CDR3. This chain uses TRBV19 with TRBJ1-1; D might be TRBD1 (6 bases). The germline CDR1 and CDR2 sequences are LNHDA and SQIVND (reference sequence). Trimming pared 4 bases from V and 0 bases from J, leaving 9 bases between. The CDR3 is made up of 14 amino acids. The CDR3 DNA is TGTGCCAGTAGTACTGGACAGATGAACACTGAAGCTTTCTTT. The encoded protein is CASSTGQMNTEAFF.

V is TRBV5-1 and J is TRBJ2-2; D perhaps matches TRBD2 (6 bases). The CDR3 extends over 13 amino acids. Trimming pared 6 bases from V and 6 bases from J, leaving 12 bases between. CDR1 is SGHRS, CDR2 YFSETQ, per germline. In nucleotides, the CDR3 is TGCGCCAGCATGGGGGGAGCGGCCGGGGAGCTGTTTTTT. Its protein product is CASMGGAAGELFF.

This clone was detected a few times. Sequence at one end of the junction differs from germline and may be a read error. CDR3 in amino acids: CAWSGQHPPYRYTF. The CDR3 DNA follows: TGTGCCTGGAGTGGACAGCATCCCCCCTATCGCTACACCTTC. V is TRBV30 and J is TRBJ1-2; TRBD1 is a possible D gene (5 bases). Germline V gene data show CDR1 as GTSNPN and CDR2 as SVGIG (reference sequence). The CDR3 loop spans 14 amino acids.